The sequence of this T cell receptor (beta chain) was determined in a study of PD-L1 blockade in urothelial cancer. In the study overall: Previous chemotherapy exposure amounted to 0 to 3 regimens for patients. Per blood sample, T cells had a median of roughly 140,000.

The time point is: peripheral blood 6 weeks after treatment start. TCRdb keeps only in-frame clones here, not all; method: immunoSEQ multiplex PCR. The table has more than 60,000 clones, roughly 90% seen once. V lost 0 bases to trimming and J lost 3 bases, with 6 bases between them. The germline V gene encodes CDR1 SGHTA and CDR2 FQGTGA. The CDR3 is made up of 13 amino acids. The sample consisted of PBMCs, taken around atezolizumab (anti-PD-L1) treatment. The chain carries TRBV7-3 and TRBJ2-7, with a weak D call TRBD1 (5 bases). This TCR came from a man aged 55 to 69 with urothelial cancer. CDR3 coding DNA: TGTGCCAGCAGCTTAACCCAGGGCTACGAGCAGTACTTC. It encodes CASSLTQGYEQYF.